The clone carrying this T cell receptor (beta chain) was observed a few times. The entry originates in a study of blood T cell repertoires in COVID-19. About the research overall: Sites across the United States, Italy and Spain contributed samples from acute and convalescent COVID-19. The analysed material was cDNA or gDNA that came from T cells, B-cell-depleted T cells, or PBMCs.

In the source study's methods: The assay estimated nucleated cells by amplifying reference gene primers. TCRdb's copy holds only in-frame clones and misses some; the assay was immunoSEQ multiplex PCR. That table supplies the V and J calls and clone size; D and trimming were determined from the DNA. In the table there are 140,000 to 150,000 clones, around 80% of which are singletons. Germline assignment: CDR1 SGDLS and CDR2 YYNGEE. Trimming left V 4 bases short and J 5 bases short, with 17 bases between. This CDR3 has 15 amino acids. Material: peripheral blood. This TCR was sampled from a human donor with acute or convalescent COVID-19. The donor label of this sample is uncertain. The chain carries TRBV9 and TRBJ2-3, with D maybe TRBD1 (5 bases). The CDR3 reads CASSPTGLQGDTQYF. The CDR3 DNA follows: TGTGCCAGCAGCCCCACGGGCCTCCAGGGAGATACGCAGTATTTT.